Given below is one T cell receptor beta chain in context. Its antigen remains unidentified. This sample is drawn from a study of OX40 agonist ivuxolimab in advanced cancers. Findings of the study overall: The authors did not determine the antigen specificity of the expanded peripheral T cells.

Data came from immunoSEQ multiplex PCR; TCRdb stores just in-frame clones and leaves some out. The table has tens of thousands of clones, just over 90% seen once. Per germline, CDR1 MDHEN and CDR2 SYDVKM. Trimming pared 3 bases from V and 4 bases from J, leaving 10 bases between. This CDR3 has 13 amino acids. The sample consisted of CD4+ or CD8+ T cells sorted from blood, taken in a trial of the OX40 agonist ivuxolimab. This TCR was sampled from an adult with an advanced solid tumor such as melanoma, head and neck, liver or kidney cancer. This rearrangement joins TRBV28 to TRBJ2-7; D is perhaps TRBD1 (5 bases). The CDR3 DNA reads as TGTGCCAGCAGTTTCCCCGACAGTTACGAGCAGTACTTC. Protein: CASSFPDSYEQYF.